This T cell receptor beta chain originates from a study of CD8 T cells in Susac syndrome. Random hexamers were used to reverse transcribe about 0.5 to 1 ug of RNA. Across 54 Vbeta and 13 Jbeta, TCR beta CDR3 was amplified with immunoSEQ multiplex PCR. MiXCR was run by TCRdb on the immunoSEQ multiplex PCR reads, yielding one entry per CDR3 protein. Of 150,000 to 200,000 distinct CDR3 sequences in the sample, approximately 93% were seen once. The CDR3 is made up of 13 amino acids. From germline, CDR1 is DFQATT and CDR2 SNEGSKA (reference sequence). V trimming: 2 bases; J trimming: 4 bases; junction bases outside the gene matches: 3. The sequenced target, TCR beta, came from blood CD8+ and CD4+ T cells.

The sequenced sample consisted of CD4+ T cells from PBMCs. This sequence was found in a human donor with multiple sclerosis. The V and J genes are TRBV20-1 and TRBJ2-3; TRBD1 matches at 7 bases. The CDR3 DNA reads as TGCAGTGCTAGACGGCAGGGGGCAGATACGCAGTATTTT. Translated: CSARRQGADTQYF.